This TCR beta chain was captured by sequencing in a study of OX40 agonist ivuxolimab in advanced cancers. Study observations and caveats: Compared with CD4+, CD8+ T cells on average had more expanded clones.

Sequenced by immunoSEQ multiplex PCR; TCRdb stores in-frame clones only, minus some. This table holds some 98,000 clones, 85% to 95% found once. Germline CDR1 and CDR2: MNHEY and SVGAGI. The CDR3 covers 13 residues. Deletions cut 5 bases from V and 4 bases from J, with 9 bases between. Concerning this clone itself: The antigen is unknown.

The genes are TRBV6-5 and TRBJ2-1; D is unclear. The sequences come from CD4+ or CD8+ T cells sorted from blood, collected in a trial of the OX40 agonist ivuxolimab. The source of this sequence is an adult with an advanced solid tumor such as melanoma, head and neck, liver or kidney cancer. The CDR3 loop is CASSRTLYNEQFF. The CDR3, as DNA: TGTGCCAGCAGTCGAACTTTATACAATGAGCAGTTCTTC.